This entry lists 32 T cell receptor beta chains sequenced from one sample in a study of shared clonotypes between healthy human individuals. The assay was immunoSEQ multiplex PCR, and TCRdb's table has in-frame clones only and misses some. The table shows around 1.1 million clones, with approximately 80% occurring only once. Sequenced sample: memory CD4+ T cells from PBMCs. This sample's subset: CD45RA-negative fraction. Receptors were obtained from a man aged 18 to 29 in good health. Some clones in this sample may be carry-over from other donors' samples.

This chain uses TRBV11-2 with TRBJ2-7; D is possibly TRBD1 (6 bases). CDR3 length: 13 amino acids. CDR1 is SGHAT and CDR2 is FQNNGV in the germline V gene. Trimming removed 5 bases from V and 13 bases from J, with 21 bases in between. The DNA for the CDR3 is TGTGCCAGCAGCCTCGGGCAGGGGCCCCTCAGATACTTC. Translated: CASSLGQGPLRYF.

This chain links TRBV5-1 with TRBJ2-7; no definite D call. V was cut by 2 bases and J by 3 bases, with 12 bases left in between. This CDR3 has 14 amino acids. Per germline, CDR1 SGHRS and CDR2 YFSETQ. The CDR3 region is CASSFWQADYEQYF. The CDR3 DNA is TGCGCCAGCAGCTTCTGGCAGGCCGACTACGAGCAGTACTTC.

This clone was recorded at least ten times. The V and J genes are TRBV2 and TRBJ1-5; no firm D call. Germline loops: CDR1 SNHLY, CDR2 FYNNEI. The CDR3 extends over 14 amino acids. Trimming stripped 6 bases from V and 4 bases from J, with 13 bases between. CDR3 in amino acids: CASSKSTANQPQHF. Here the CDR3 DNA reads TGTGCCAGCAGCAAAAGCACAGCTAATCAGCCCCAGCATTTT.

The chain is built from TRBV7-6 and TRBJ2-3; 12 nucleotides align to TRBD2. Germline CDR1 SGHVS, CDR2 FNYEAQ. V gave up 0 bases and J gave up 4 bases; unmatched junction bases: 5. The CDR3 runs 17 residues. The CDR3 sequence is CASSLATSGSRADTQYF. CDR3 coding DNA: TGTGCCAGCAGCTTAGCGACTAGCGGGAGTCGGGCAGATACGCAGTATTTT.

The V gene is TRBV15, the J gene TRBJ1-5; D perhaps matches TRBD1 (5 bases). The CDR3 totals 14 residues. With 0 bases removed from V and 6 bases from J, the gap between germline ends came to 9 bases. CDR1 and CDR2 (germline): LNHNV, YYDKDF (reference sequence). CDR3 loop: CATSRDRGSQPQHF. DNA for the CDR3: TGTGCCACCAGCAGAGATCGGGGGAGTCAGCCCCAGCATTTT.

This clone occurred a few times. V and J are TRBV7-8 and TRBJ1-2; D may be TRBD1 (5 bases). Looked up from germline, CDR1 is SGHVS and CDR2 is FQNEAQ. This CDR3 is built from 15 residues. The germline V and J ends were trimmed by 5 bases and 0 bases, with 13 bases remaining between them. The CDR3 reads CASSTAGQANYGYTF. CDR3 DNA sequence: TGTGCCAGCAGCACAGCAGGGCAAGCTAACTATGGCTACACCTTC.

The rearrangement links TRBV6-1 to TRBJ1-5; tentative D call: TRBD1 (6 bases). Germline V gene sequence: CDR1 MNHNS, CDR2 SASEGT. The CDR3 contains 14 residues. V was cut by 2 bases and J by 7 bases, with 12 bases left in between. CDR3 protein: CASSELRGTQPQHF. Written as DNA, the CDR3 is TGTGCCAGCAGTGAACTAAGGGGGACCCAGCCCCAGCATTTT.

V usage is TRBV12-2 and J usage is TRBJ1-2. TRBV12-2 is noted as a pseudogene. The CDR3 contains 17 residues. The DNA of the CDR3 is TGTGCAAGTCGCTTCCTAGGTCGGCAGGTCCCTAACTATGGCTACACCTTC. It specifies CASRFLGRQVPNYGYTF.

This chain uses TRBV4-1 with TRBJ2-3, with TRBD2 matching over 12 bases. With 5 bases clipped from V and 0 bases from J, the junction kept 3 bases outside the gene matches. The CDR3 spans 16 residues. CDR1 and CDR2 (germline): MGHRA, YSYEKL. For the CDR3, the DNA is TGCGCCAGCAGCAAAGGGACTAGCGGGAGCACAGATACGCAGTATTTT. This sequence encodes CASSKGTSGSTDTQYF.

This clone has only a few counts. The chain carries TRBV7-2 and TRBJ1-4, with no clear D. The CDR3 spans 14 residues. Per the germline V gene, CDR1 is SGHTA and CDR2 is FQGNSA. Trimming removed 4 bases at V and 0 bases at J, with 6 bases between. The CDR3: CASSSRATNEKLFF. CDR3 nucleotides: TGTGCCAGCAGCTCCCGGGCAACTAATGAAAAACTGTTTTTT.

The chain carries TRBV28 and TRBJ2-7; TRBD1 matches at 11 bases. In germline, CDR1 is MDHEN, CDR2 SYDVKM. The CDR3 consists of 15 residues. The V gene end was trimmed by 5 bases and the J gene end by 3 bases; junction bases not matched to a gene: 6. The chain's CDR3 is CASSPGDRGSYEQYF. The CDR3 DNA sequence: TGTGCCAGCAGTCCCGGGGACAGGGGGAGCTACGAGCAGTACTTC. Variable domain in full (rest from reference TRBV28 and TRBJ2-7): DVKVTQSSRYLVKRTGEKVFLECVQDMDHENMFWYRQDPGLGLRLIYFSYDVKMKEKGDIPEGYSVSREKKERFSLILESASTNQTSMYLCASSPGDRGSYEQYFGPGTRLTVT.

This CDR3 is CASTKSGGTEAFF. The CDR3, as DNA: TGTGCCAGTACTAAGTCAGGGGGCACTGAAGCTTTCTTT. This sequence joins TRBV19 and TRBJ1-1, with 7 nucleotides matching TRBD1. Germline V gene sequence: CDR1 LNHDA, CDR2 SQIVND (reference sequence). V shed 7 bases and J 4 bases; nucleotides not matched to a gene: 6. The CDR3 runs to 13 residues.

V and J are TRBV19 and TRBJ1-1; possible D gene TRBD1, 6 bases. This CDR3 comprises 14 residues. V shed 6 bases and J shed 5 bases, with 16 bases lying between them. Germline V gene data show CDR1 as LNHDA and CDR2 as SQIVND (reference sequence). As DNA, the CDR3 is TGTGCCAGTAGAACCCGACAGGAGGGGACTGAAGCTTTCTTT. Its translation: CASRTRQEGTEAFF.

The chain links TRBV2 to TRBJ2-7, with 8 bases lining up with TRBD1. Germline values: CDR1 SNHLY, CDR2 FYNNEI. Trimming removed 3 bases from V and 2 bases from J; junction bases left unmatched: 3. The CDR3 length is 14 residues. The CDR3 protein is CASSEQGAPYEQYF. For the CDR3, the DNA is TGTGCCAGCAGTGAGCAGGGGGCCCCCTACGAGCAGTACTTC.

The chain carries TRBV7-9 and TRBJ1-2; the D gene is possibly TRBD1 (6 bases). Germline V gives CDR1 SEHNR, CDR2 FQNEAQ (reference sequence). The CDR3 length is 15 residues. V was cut by 5 bases and J by 0 bases, with 13 bases left in between. The CDR3 DNA reads as TGTGCCAGCAGCCCCGCATGGGGGCCTAACTATGGCTACACCTTC. Amino acid sequence: CASSPAWGPNYGYTF.

V and J are TRBV5-6 and TRBJ2-5, with TRBD2 matching over 9 bases. Trimming removed 1 base from V and 5 bases from J; junction bases left unmatched: 12. CDR1 SGHDT and CDR2 YYEEEE come from the germline V gene. The CDR3 has 17 amino acids. This CDR3 is CASSLNSGGNLLETQYF. CDR3 nucleotides: TGTGCCAGCAGCTTGAATAGCGGGGGAAATTTGCTGGAGACCCAGTACTTC.

This clone was seen more than once but under ten times. This chain links TRBV20-1 with TRBJ1-1, with TRBD1 as a possible D gene (5 bases). With 4 bases removed from V and 10 bases from J, the gap between germline ends came to 13 bases. The germline V gene has CDR1 DFQATT and CDR2 SNEGSKA (reference sequence). The CDR3 totals 11 residues. The CDR3 protein is CSATPTDGAFF. The CDR3 DNA reads TGCAGTGCTACCCCGACAGATGGAGCTTTCTTT.

This clone has only one observation. J is TRBJ2-4 and V is TRBV19, with a tentative D call TRBD1 (6 bases). The CDR3 extends over 15 amino acids. Per germline, CDR1 LNHDA and CDR2 SQIVND (reference sequence). V was trimmed by 4 bases and J by 3 bases, leaving 13 bases between them. DNA of the CDR3: TGTGCCAGTAGTACGAGGGGGTACGACAAAAACATTCAGTACTTC. It specifies CASSTRGYDKNIQYF.

The chain recombines TRBV9 with TRBJ1-3; D possibly corresponds to TRBD1 (5 bases). The V and J ends lost 4 bases and 0 bases respectively, with 14 bases between them. The CDR3 covers 16 residues. Germline V gene sequence: CDR1 SGDLS, CDR2 YYNGEE. The CDR3 is CASSLTGTGSGNTIYF. DNA of the CDR3: TGTGCCAGCAGCTTGACCGGGACGGGCTCTGGAAACACCATATATTTT.

The chain carries TRBV5-1 and TRBJ2-3; D unclear. The CDR3 is 13 amino acids. CDR1 and CDR2 from the germline V gene are SGHRS and YFSETQ. Trimming cost V 4 bases and J 1 base, with 7 bases left between them. CDR3 in amino acids: CASSDQGTDTQYF. DNA for the CDR3: TGCGCCAGCAGCGATCAAGGCACAGATACGCAGTATTTT.

The chain combines TRBV9 with TRBJ2-6, with D uncertain. This CDR3 comprises 13 residues. CDR1 is SGDLS and CDR2 is YYNGEE in the germline V gene. V lost 6 bases and J 2 bases, leaving 6 bases between the germline ends. The chain's CDR3 is CASTRPGANVLTF. The CDR3 nucleotides are TGTGCCAGCACCAGACCTGGGGCCAACGTCCTGACTTTC.

The chain couples TRBV19 to TRBJ2-3; D might be TRBD1 (5 bases). Looked up from germline, CDR1 is LNHDA and CDR2 is SQIVND (reference sequence). The CDR3 is 13 residues long. Trimming shortened V by 7 bases and J by 3 bases, and 11 bases separated the two germline ends. CDR3 coding DNA: TGTGCCAGTAAAGGGGCCGGGACAGATACGCAGTATTTT. It specifies CASKGAGTDTQYF.

V and J are TRBV10-3 and TRBJ2-7; no definite D call. Trimming stripped 2 bases from V and 4 bases from J, with 12 bases between. The germline CDR1 and CDR2 sequences are ENHRY and SYGVKD. The CDR3 covers 14 residues. The CDR3 bases are TGTGCCATCAGTGAGGTGCGAACCAAATACGAGCAGTACTTC. Translated: CAISEVRTKYEQYF.

The chain uses TRBV19 and TRBJ2-7, with 10 positions matching TRBD1. This CDR3 region has 15 residues. Unmatched junction bases numbered 10, after V lost 5 bases and J lost 6 bases. Germline values: CDR1 LNHDA, CDR2 SQIVND (reference sequence). Here the CDR3 reads CASSLPGTGVPEQYF. The CDR3 DNA reads as TGTGCCAGTAGTCTCCCCGGGACAGGGGTGCCCGAGCAGTACTTC.

The V gene is TRBV7-2, the J gene TRBJ2-7; 9 bases map to TRBD2. This CDR3 spans 15 amino acids. CDR1 and CDR2 from the germline V gene are SGHTA and FQGNSA. V was pared by 5 bases and J by 3 bases, with 8 bases of the junction left unmatched. This chain's CDR3 is CASSLQGTSLYEQYF. In DNA form, the CDR3 reads TGTGCCAGCAGCCTACAGGGGACTAGCCTCTACGAGCAGTACTTC.

The V gene is TRBV7-8, the J gene TRBJ1-4; TRBD1 might be the D (5 bases). The CDR3 is 16 amino acids. V was trimmed by 5 bases and J by 1 base, leaving 14 bases between them. Germline CDR1 and CDR2: SGHVS and FQNEAQ. The CDR3 region has the DNA TGTGCCAGCAGCCAAGGGGCAGGGCGAACTAATGAAAAACTGTTTTTT. Amino acid sequence: CASSQGAGRTNEKLFF.

The chain uses TRBV4-3 and TRBJ2-3, with D possibly being TRBD2 (7 bases). CDR1 LGHNA and CDR2 YSLEER come from the germline V gene. This CDR3 comprises 16 residues. Trimming removed 0 bases at V and 5 bases at J, with 15 bases between. CDR3 sequence: CASSQDLGRGEDTQYF. CDR3 coding DNA: TGCGCCAGCAGCCAAGATTTGGGGAGGGGGGAAGATACGCAGTATTTT.

The chain employs TRBV4-1 and TRBJ2-3; TRBD2 agrees at 8 bases. From germline, CDR1 is MGHRA and CDR2 YSYEKL. CDR3 length equals 17 residues. The V segment lost 0 bases and the J segment 4 bases; nucleotides outside the gene matches: 9. As DNA, the CDR3 is TGCGCCAGCAGCCAAGAAGGGGGGGGACTAGGGGCAGATACGCAGTATTTT. This translates into CASSQEGGGLGADTQYF.

The CDR3 DNA is TGTGCCAGCAGCTGGACCGGGACAGAAAACTATGGCTACACCTTC. This sequence encodes CASSWTGTENYGYTF. The chain employs TRBV7-2 and TRBJ1-2; 7 bases map to TRBD1. CDR3 size: 15 residues. Germline values: CDR1 SGHTA, CDR2 FQGNSA. J gave up 2 bases and V 4 bases, and 7 bases lay outside the gene matches.

The chain recombines TRBV28 with TRBJ1-6; the D gene is possibly TRBD1 (6 bases). V shed 1 base and J shed 8 bases, with 12 bases lying between them. The germline gives CDR1 MDHEN, CDR2 SYDVKM. The length of the CDR3 is 15 residues. The CDR3 reads CASSLSPGEDSPLHF. The CDR3 DNA sequence: TGTGCCAGCAGTTTATCTCCAGGGGAGGATTCACCCCTCCACTTT.

This clone occurred once. The chain carries TRBV28 and TRBJ1-4, with a weak D call TRBD1 (6 bases). Trimming removed 7 bases at V and 1 base at J, with 19 bases between. Germline CDR1 and CDR2: MDHEN and SYDVKM. The CDR3 is 17 residues long. The DNA of the CDR3 is TGTGCCAGCAAGGGGGGCGGGGATTGGCTAACTAATGAAAAACTGTTTTTT. Residues: CASKGGGDWLTNEKLFF.

The genes are TRBV19 and TRBJ2-5, with 8 bases aligning to TRBD1. CDR1 and CDR2 (germline): LNHDA, SQIVND (reference sequence). Unmatched junction bases numbered 10, after V lost 5 bases and J lost 5 bases. CDR3 length equals 15 residues. The CDR3 nucleotides read TGTGCCAGTAGTGCGACAGGGGCCTCCGCGGAGACCCAGTACTTC. Protein product: CASSATGASAETQYF. The full variable domain, completed using reference TRBV19 and TRBJ2-5, is DGGITQSPKYLFRKEGQNVTLSCEQNLNHDAMYWYRQDPGQGLRLIYYSQIVNDFQKGDIAEGYSVSREKKESFPLTVTSAQKNPTAFYLCASSATGASAETQYFGPGTRLLVL.